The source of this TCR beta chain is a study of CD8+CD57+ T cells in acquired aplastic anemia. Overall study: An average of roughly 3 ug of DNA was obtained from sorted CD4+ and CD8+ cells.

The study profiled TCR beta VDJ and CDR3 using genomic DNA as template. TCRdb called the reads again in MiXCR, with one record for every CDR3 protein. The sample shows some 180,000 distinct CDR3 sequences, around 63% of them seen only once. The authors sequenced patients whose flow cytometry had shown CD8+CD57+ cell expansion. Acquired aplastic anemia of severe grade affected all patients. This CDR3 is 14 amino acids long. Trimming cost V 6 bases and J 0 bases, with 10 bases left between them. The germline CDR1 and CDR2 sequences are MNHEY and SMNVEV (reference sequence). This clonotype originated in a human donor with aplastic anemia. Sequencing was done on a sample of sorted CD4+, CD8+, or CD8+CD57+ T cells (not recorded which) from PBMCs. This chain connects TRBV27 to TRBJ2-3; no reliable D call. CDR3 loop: CASSLLGSTDTQYF. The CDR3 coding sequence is TGTGCCAGCAGCCTCTTAGGCAGCACAGATACGCAGTATTTT.